This TCR beta chain was observed in a study of blood T cell repertoires in COVID-19. With respect to this clone: Sequence at one end of the junction differs from germline and may be a read error.

CDR1 and CDR2 from the germline V gene are MNHEY and SMNVEV (reference sequence). The CDR3 extends over 17 amino acids. Assay used: immunoSEQ multiplex PCR; TCRdb lists only in-frame clones, some missing. This sample has 250,000 to 300,000 clones; 89% occur once, and the top ten carry around an eighth. This receptor was taken from a woman between 55 and 75 years old with acute or convalescent COVID-19. The sequencing input was peripheral blood. V usage is TRBV27 and J usage is TRBJ2-1; TRBD2 aligns across 10 bases. The DNA of the CDR3 is TGTGCCACCAGTTTAGGGACGTCTATTAGCGGGAGGCAGGAGCAGTTCTTC. Translated: CATSLGTSISGRQEQFF.